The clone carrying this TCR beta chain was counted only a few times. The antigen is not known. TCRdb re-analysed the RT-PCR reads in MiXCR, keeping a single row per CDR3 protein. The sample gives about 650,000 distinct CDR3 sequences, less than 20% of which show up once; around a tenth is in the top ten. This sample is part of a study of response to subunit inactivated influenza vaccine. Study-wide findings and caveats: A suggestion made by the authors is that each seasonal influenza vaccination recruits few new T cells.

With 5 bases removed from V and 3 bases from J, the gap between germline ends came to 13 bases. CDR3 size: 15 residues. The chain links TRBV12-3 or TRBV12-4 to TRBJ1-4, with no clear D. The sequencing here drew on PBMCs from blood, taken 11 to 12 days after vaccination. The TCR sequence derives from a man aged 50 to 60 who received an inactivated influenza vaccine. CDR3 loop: CASSPRQSSNEKLFF. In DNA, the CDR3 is TGTGCCAGCAGTCCGAGGCAGTCATCTAATGAAAAACTGTTTTTT.